This T cell receptor beta chain was profiled in a study of regulatory T cells in long-lasting Graves disease. Germline CDR1 reads MGHRA; CDR2 reads YSYEKL. The CDR3 is made up of 14 amino acids. V shed 3 bases, J shed 4 bases, and the junction held 5 bases outside the gene matches. Specified time point: persistent/refractory GD, antithyroid drugs over 5 years with positive TRAb. There was RNA extracted from PBMCs, and the TCR library was made from it. Per American Thyroid Association guidelines, Graves' disease was diagnosed. Arm-PCR of CDR3 regions and iRepertoire HTBI primers were the basis on which TCR beta libraries were built. TCRdb re-analysed the multiplex PCR reads in MiXCR, keeping a single row per CDR3 protein. The sample contains hundreds of thousands of distinct CDR3 sequences, less than 25% of which appear only once. With regard to this clonotype: Its cognate antigen is unknown.

General study findings and limits: TCR diversity was lower in persistent than newly diagnosed Graves' disease.

V gene TRBV4-1 combines with J gene TRBJ2-7; 8 bases fit TRBD1. Specimen: peripheral blood mononuclear cells (PBMCs), collected when the disease was refractory, from a patient treated with antithyroid drugs. The TCR sequence derives from a female donor with Graves disease. CDR3 DNA sequence: TGCGCCAGCAGCCAGCCGAGACAGGGGTACGAGCAGTACTTC. Protein: CASSQPRQGYEQYF.